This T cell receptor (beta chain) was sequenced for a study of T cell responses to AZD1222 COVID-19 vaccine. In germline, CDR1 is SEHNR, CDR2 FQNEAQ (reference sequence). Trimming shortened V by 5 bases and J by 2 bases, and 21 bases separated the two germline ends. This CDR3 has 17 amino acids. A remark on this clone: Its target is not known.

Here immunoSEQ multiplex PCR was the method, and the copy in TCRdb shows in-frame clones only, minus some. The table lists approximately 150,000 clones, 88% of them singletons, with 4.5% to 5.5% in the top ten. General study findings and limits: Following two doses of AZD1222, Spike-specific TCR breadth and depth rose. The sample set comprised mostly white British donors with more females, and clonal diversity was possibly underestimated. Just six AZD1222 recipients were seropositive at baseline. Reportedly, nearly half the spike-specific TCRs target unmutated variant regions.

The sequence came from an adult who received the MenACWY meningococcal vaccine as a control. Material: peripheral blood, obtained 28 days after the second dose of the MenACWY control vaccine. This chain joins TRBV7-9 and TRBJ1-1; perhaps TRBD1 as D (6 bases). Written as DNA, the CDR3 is TGTGCCAGCAGCCACTCACAGGGACCGGGCCTCAACACTGAAGCTTTCTTT. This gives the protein CASSHSQGPGLNTEAFF.